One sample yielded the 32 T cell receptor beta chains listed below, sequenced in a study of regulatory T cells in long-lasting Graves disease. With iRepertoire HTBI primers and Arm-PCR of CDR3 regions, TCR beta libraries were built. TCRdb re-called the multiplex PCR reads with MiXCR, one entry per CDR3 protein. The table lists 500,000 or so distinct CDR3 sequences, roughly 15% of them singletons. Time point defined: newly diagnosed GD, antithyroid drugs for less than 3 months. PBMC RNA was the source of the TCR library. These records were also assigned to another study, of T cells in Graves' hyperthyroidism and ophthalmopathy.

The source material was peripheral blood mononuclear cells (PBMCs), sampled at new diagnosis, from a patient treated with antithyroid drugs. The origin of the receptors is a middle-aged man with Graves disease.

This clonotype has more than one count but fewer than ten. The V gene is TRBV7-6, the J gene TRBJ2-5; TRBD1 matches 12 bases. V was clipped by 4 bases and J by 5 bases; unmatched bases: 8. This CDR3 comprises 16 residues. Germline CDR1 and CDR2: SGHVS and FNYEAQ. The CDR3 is CASSYDAGTGGETQYF. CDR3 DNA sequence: TGTGCCAGCAGCTACGACGCCGGGACAGGGGGCGAGACCCAGTACTTC.

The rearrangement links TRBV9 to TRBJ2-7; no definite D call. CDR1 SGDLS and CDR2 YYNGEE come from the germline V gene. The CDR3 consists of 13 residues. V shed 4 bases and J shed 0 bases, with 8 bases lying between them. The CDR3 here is CASSKTLSYEQYF. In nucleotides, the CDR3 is TGTGCCAGCAGCAAGACACTCTCCTACGAGCAGTACTTC.

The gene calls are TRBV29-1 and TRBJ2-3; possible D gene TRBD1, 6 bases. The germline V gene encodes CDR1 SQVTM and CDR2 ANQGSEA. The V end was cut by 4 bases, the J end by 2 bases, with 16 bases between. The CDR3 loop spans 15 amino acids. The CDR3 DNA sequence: TGCAGCGTTGCGGGACACTCGGCCAACACAGATACGCAGTATTTT. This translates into CSVAGHSANTDTQYF.

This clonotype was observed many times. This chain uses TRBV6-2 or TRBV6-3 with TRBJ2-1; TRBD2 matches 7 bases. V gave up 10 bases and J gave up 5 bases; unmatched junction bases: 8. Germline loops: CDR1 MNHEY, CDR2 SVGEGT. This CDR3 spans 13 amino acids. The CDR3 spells CATGSGSNNEQFF. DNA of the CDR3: TGTGCCACGGGTAGCGGGTCAAACAATGAGCAGTTCTTC.

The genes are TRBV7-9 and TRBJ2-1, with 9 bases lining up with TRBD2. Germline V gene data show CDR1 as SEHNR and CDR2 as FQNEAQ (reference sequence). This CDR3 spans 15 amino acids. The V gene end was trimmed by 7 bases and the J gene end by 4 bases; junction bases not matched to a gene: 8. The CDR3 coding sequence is TGTGCCAGCACCTCCCGCGGGAGGGGTTACAATGAGCAGTTCTTC. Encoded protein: CASTSRGRGYNEQFF. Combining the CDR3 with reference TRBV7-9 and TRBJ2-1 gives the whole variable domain DTGVSQNPRHKITKRGQNVTFRCDPISEHNRLYWYRQTLGQGPEFLTYFQNEAQLEKSRLLSDRFSAERPKGSFSTLEIQRTEQGDSAMYLCASTSRGRGYNEQFFGPGTRLTVL.

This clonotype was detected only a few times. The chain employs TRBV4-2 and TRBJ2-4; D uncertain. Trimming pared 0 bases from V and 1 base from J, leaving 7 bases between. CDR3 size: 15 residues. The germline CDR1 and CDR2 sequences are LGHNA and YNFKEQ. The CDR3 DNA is TGTGCCAGCAGCCAAGAGCTCCTGGCCAAAAACATTCAGTACTTC. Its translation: CASSQELLAKNIQYF.

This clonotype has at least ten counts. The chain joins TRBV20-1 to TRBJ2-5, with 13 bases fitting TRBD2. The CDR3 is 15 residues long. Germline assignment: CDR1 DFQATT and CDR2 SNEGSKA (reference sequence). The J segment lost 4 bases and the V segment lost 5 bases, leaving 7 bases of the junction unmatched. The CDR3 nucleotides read TGCAGTGCTTCCAGACTAGCGGGAGGTTCAGAGACCCAGTACTTC. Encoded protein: CSASRLAGGSETQYF.

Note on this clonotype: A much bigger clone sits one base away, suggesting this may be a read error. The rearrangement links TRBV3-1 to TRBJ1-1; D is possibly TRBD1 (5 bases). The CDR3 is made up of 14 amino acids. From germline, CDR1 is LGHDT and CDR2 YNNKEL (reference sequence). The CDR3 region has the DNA TGTGTCAGCAGCCTCATCACCGGGGCCACTGAAGCTTTCTTT. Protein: CVSSLITGATEAFF.

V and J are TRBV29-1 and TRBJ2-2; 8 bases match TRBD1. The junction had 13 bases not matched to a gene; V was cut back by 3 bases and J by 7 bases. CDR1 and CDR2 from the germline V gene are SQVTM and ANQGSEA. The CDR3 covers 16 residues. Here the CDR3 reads CSVDSPRTGGIGELFF. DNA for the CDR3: TGCAGCGTTGATTCCCCTCGAACAGGGGGGATCGGGGAGCTGTTTTTT.

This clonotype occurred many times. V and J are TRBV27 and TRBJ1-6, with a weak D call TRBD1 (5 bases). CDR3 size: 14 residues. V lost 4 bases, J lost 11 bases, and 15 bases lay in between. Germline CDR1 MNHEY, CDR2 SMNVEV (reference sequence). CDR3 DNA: TGTGCCAGCAGTTCCCGGCAGGGAAGGCCACCCCTCCACTTT. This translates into CASSSRQGRPPLHF.

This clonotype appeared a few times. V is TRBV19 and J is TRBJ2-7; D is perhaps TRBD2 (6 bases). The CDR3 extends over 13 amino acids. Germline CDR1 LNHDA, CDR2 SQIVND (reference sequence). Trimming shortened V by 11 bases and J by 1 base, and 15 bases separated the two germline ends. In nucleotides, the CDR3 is TGTGCCTCGAAAGGGACTGTTTCCTACGAGCAGTACTTC. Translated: CASKGTVSYEQYF.

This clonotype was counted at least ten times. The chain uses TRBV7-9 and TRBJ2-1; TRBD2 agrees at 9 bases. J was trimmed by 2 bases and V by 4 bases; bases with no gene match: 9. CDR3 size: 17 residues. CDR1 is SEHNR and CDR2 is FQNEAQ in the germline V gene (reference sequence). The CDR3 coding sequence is TGTGCCAGCAGCTCCCCCCGACTAGCGGAAGCCTACAATGAGCAGTTCTTC. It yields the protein CASSSPRLAEAYNEQFF.

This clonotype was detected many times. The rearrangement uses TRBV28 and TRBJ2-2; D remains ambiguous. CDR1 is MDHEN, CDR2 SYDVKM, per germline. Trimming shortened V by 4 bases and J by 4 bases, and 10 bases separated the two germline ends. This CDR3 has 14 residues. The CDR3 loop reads CASSSLPITGELFF. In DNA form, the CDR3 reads TGTGCCAGCAGTTCCCTACCTATCACCGGGGAGCTGTTTTTT.

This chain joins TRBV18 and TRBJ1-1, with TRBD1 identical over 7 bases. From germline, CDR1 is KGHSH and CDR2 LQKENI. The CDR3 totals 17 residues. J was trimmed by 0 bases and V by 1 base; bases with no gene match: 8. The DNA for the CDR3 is TGTGCCAGCTCACCACTTCATGGGGGACAGTTGAACACTGAAGCTTTCTTT. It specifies CASSPLHGGQLNTEAFF.

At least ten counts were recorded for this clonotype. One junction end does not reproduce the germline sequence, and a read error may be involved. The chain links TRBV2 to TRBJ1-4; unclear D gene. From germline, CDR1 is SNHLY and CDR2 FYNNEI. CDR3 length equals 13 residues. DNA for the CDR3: TGTGCCAGCAGGCCGCCCAAACGACTCCCCTGTGTTTTT. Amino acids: CASRPPKRLPCVF.

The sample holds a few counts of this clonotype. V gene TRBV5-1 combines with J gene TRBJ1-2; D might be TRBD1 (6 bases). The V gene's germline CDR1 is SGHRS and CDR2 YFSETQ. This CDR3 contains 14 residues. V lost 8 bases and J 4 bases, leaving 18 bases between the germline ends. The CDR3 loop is CASTTRGGAYGYTF. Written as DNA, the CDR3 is TGCGCCAGTACCACCAGGGGAGGTGCCTATGGCTACACCTTC.

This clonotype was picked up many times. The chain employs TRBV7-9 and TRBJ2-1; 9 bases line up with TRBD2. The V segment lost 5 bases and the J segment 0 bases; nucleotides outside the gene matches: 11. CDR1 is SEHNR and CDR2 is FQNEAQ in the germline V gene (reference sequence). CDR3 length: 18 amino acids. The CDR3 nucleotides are TGTGCCAGCAGCGAGTGGGGTGCGGGAGGGAGCTCCTACAATGAGCAGTTCTTC. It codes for CASSEWGAGGSSYNEQFF.

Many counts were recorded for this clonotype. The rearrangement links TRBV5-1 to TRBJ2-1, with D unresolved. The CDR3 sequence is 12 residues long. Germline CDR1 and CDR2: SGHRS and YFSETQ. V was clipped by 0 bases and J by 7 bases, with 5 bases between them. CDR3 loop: CASSLDANEQFF. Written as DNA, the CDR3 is TGCGCCAGCAGCTTGGATGCGAATGAGCAGTTCTTC.

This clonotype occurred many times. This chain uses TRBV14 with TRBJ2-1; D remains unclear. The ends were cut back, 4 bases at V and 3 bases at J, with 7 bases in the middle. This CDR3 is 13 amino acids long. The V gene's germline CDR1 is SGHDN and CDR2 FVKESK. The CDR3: CASSRINYNEQFF. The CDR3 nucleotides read TGTGCCAGCAGCCGGATAAACTACAATGAGCAGTTCTTC.

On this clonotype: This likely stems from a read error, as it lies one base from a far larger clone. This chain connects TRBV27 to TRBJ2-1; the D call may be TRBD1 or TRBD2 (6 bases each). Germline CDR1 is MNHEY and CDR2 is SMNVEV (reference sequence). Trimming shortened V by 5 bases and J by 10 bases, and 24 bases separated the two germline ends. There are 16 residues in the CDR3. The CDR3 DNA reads TGTGCCAGCAGTCGGGGGCCAGGGGTAGGGGCCTACGAGCAGTTCTTC. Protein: CASSRGPGVGAYEQFF.

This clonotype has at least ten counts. CDR3: CASNLQDYEQYF. The DNA for the CDR3 is TGTGCCAGCAACCTACAGGACTACGAGCAGTACTTC. The chain recombines TRBV28 with TRBJ2-7; a weak D match, TRBD1 (5 bases). The CDR3 contains 12 residues. Trimming pared 7 bases from V and 3 bases from J, leaving 10 bases between. CDR1 and CDR2 (germline): MDHEN, SYDVKM. Full variable domain (outside the CDR3, taken from reference TRBV28 and TRBJ2-7): DVKVTQSSRYLVKRTGEKVFLECVQDMDHENMFWYRQDPGLGLRLIYFSYDVKMKEKGDIPEGYSVSREKKERFSLILESASTNQTSMYLCASNLQDYEQYFGPGTRLTVT.

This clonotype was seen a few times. The CDR3 protein is CASSLFRGNTEAFF. The DNA for the CDR3 is TGTGCCAGCAGCTTGTTCCGGGGGAACACTGAAGCTTTCTTT. V usage is TRBV5-6 and J usage is TRBJ1-1; D uncertain. Trimming pared 1 base from V and 1 base from J, leaving 8 bases between. The CDR3 is made up of 14 amino acids. Germline V lookup: CDR1 SGHDT, CDR2 YYEEEE.

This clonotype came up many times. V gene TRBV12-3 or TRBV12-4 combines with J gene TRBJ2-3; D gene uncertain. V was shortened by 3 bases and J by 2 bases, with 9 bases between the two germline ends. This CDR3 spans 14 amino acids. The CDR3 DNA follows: TGTGCCAGCAGTTTCGCCGTGACCACAGATACGCAGTATTTT. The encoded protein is CASSFAVTTDTQYF.

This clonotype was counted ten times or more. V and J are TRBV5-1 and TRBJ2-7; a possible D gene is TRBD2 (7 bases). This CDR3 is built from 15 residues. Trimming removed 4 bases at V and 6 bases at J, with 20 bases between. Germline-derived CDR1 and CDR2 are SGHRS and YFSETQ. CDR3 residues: CASSSRGSGTIEQYF. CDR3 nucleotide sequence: TGCGCCAGCAGCAGTAGGGGGAGCGGGACGATCGAGCAGTACTTC.

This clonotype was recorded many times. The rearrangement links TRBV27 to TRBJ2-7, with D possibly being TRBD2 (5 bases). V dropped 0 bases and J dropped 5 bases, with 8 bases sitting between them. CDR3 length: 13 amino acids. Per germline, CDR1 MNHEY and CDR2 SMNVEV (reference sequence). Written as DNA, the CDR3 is TGTGCCAGCAGTTTATCGATGAGGGACGAGCAGTACTTC. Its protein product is CASSLSMRDEQYF.

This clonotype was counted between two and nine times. CDR3 bases: TGTGCCAGCAGCGGGAGACTAGCGGGAGTACACCCAGATACGCAGTATTTT. Amino acid sequence: CASSGRLAGVHPDTQYF. The V gene is TRBV28, the J gene TRBJ2-3, with TRBD2 matching 12 bases. The V gene's germline CDR1 is MDHEN and CDR2 SYDVKM. V was pared by 6 bases and J by 4 bases, with 11 bases of the junction left unmatched. The CDR3 contains 17 residues. The variable domain in full, with the rest retrieved from reference TRBV28 and TRBJ2-3, is DVKVTQSSRYLVKRTGEKVFLECVQDMDHENMFWYRQDPGLGLRLIYFSYDVKMKEKGDIPEGYSVSREKKERFSLILESASTNQTSMYLCASSGRLAGVHPDTQYFGPGTRLTVL.

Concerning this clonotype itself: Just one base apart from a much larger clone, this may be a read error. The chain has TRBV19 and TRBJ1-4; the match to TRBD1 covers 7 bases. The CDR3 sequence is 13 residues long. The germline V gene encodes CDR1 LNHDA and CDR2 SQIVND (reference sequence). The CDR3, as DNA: TGTGTCAGTAGTATCGGACAGGATCAAAAACTGTTTTTT. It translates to CVSSIGQDQKLFF.

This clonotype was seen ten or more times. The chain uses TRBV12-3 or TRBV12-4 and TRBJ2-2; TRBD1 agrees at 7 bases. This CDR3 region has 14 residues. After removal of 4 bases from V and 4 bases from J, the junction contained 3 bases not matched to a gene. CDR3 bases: TGTGCCAGCAGTTCGGGACAGATCACCGGGGAGCTGTTTTTT. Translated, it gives CASSSGQITGELFF.

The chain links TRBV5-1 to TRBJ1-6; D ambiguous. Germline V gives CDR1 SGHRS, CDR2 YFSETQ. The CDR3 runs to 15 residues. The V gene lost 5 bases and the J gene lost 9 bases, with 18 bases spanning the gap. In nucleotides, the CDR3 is TGCGCCAGCAGTCCGGACTCCTCCCGGATTTCACCCCTCCACTTT. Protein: CASSPDSSRISPLHF.

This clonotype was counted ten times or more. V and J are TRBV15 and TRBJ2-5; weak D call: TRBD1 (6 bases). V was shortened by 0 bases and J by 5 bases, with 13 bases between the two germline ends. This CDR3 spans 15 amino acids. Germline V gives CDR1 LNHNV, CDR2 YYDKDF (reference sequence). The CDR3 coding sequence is TGTGCCACCAGCAGAGATCAAACAGGGACGGAGACCCAGTACTTC. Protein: CATSRDQTGTETQYF.

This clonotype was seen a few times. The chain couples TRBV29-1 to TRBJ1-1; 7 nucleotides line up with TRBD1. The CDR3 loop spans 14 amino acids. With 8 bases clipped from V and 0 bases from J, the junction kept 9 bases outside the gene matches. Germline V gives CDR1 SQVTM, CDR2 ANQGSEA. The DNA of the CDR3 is TGCAGCATTTACTCCACAGGGGTGAACACTGAAGCTTTCTTT. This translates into CSIYSTGVNTEAFF.

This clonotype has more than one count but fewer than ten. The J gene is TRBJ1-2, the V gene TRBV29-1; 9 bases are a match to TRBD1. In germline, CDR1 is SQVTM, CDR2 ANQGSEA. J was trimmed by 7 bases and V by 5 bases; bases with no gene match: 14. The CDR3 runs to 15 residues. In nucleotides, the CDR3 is TGCAGCGTTTACCCATATACAGGGGGCTCAAGTGGCTACACCTTC. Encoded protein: CSVYPYTGGSSGYTF.